Sequencing of this TCR beta chain was carried out in a study of cytomegalovirus exposure and HLA in healthy donors. Whole-study context: Clustering assigned 70% to 90% of the 350 to 400 genotyped donors to the Caucasian-associated ancestry cluster. Points from the study as a whole: Across all donors, roughly uniform sequencing depth was an assumption of the presence/absence analyses. In vitro checks showed that a few CMV-associated chains really do target CMV antigens. Sequences of the TCR beta chain were said to predict the HLA-A and HLA-B alleles of most subjects accurately.

Use of 60 Vbeta and 13 Jbeta primers characterized the PCR. The table came from immunoSEQ multiplex PCR; TCRdb's copy has only in-frame clones and leaves some out. The sample yields about 160,000 clones, roughly 72% seen once. Germline V gene sequence: CDR1 LGHNT, CDR2 FRNRAP. The CDR3 runs 17 residues. The ends lost 2 bases at V and 1 base at J; junction bases unmatched: 7. Comments on this clone: The target antigen is unknown.

V and J are TRBV12-5 and TRBJ2-5; 10 bases align to TRBD2. The sequence was collected from a man in his forties in good health and CMV-seropositive. The sequenced sample consisted of PBMCs. The CDR3 is CASGLRLAGGFQETQYF. Here the CDR3 DNA reads TGTGCTAGTGGTTTGAGATTAGCGGGGGGATTCCAAGAGACCCAGTACTTC.